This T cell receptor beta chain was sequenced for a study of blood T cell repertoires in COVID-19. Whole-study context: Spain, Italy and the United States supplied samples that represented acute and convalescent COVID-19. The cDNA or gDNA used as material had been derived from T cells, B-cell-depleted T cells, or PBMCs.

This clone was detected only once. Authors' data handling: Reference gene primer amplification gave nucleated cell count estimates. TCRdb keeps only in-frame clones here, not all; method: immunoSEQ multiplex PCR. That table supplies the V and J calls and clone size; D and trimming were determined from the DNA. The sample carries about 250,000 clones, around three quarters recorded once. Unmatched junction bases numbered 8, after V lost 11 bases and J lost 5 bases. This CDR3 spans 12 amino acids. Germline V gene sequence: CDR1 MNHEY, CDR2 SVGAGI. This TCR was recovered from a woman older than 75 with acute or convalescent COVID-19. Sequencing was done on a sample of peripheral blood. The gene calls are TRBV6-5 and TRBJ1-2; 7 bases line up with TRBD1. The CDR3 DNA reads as TGTGCCGGCCGGGACAGCAAGTATGGCTACACCTTC. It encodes CAGRDSKYGYTF.